This T cell receptor (beta chain) was captured by sequencing in a study of T cell responses to AZD1222 COVID-19 vaccine. Study summary: Pooling covered second doses at about 4 or about 12 weeks.

The repertoire was sequenced with immunoSEQ multiplex PCR; TCRdb's copy has only in-frame clones and lacks some. The data show 100,000 to 150,000 clones, 86% seen once. The study, taken as a whole, reports: Donors in the cohort were predominantly white British and more often female, and clonal diversity was possibly underestimated.

Trimming took 4 bases from V and 10 from J; bases not matched to a gene: 12. Germline CDR1 and CDR2: SGDLS and YYNGEE. The CDR3 extends over 15 amino acids. With respect to this clone: Its antigen is unidentified.

This receptor was identified in an adult in good health. The gene calls are TRBV9 and TRBJ2-1; 9 bases map to TRBD2. This material consisted of peripheral blood, taken on day 0 of AZD1222 vaccination. CDR3 amino acids: CASSPGGGGAREQFF. The CDR3 DNA sequence: TGTGCCAGCAGCCCCGGGGGCGGGGGGGCCAGGGAGCAGTTCTTC.